Below, one T cell receptor (beta chain) is given with its context. The data belong to a study of blood T cell repertoires in COVID-19. Looking at the study overall: The origin of the acute and convalescent COVID-19 samples was the United States, Italy and Spain. T cells, B-cell-depleted T cells, or PBMCs supplied cDNA or gDNA.

Source study methods: Quantification of nucleated cells was approximated via reference gene primer amplification. TCRdb's table, derived via immunoSEQ multiplex PCR, lists solely in-frame clones and lacks some. That table gives V, J and clone size, and the DNA gave D and trimming. The repertoire holds fewer than 250,000 clones, with around four fifths as singletons. CDR1 is KGHDR, CDR2 SFDVKD, per germline. This CDR3 has 16 residues. The J segment lost 5 bases and the V segment lost 1 base, leaving 6 bases of the junction unmatched. Sequenced material: peripheral blood. This sequence was found in a man aged 45-65 years with acute or convalescent COVID-19. V is TRBV24-1 and J is TRBJ2-1, with 8 bases aligning to TRBD1. The CDR3 region has the DNA TGTGCCACCAGTGATTTTGCAGGACAGGGAAACAATGAGCAGTTCTTC. It translates to CATSDFAGQGNNEQFF.